Included here is one TCR beta chain sequence, with context. What antigen it recognizes has not been identified. Base qualities are not at hand, and no much larger clone is one base apart. The immunoSEQ Assay, a bias-controlled multiplex PCR, was used to amplify TCRbeta CDR3 regions from genomic DNA. The original pipeline was this. Nucleated cell counts per sample were estimated from amplification of reference gene primers within the assay. To quantify the absolute abundance of each unique TCRbeta CDR3 rearrangement, sequence reads were collapsed and filtered. Productive Simpson clonality was computed per sample as the square root of Simpson's diversity index over productive rearrangements. Drawn from immuneACCESS, this table holds only the in-frame rearrangements with V and J called that TCRdb kept. Clones are partly lost; checked studies trace under half to an unresolved V gene and leave the rest unexplained. Clone size and V and J calls were adopted from that table, with D and trimming inferred from the DNA. This sample is represented by fewer than 300,000 clones; around 90% of them were singletons. Together, the top ten hold approximately 1.2% of the sample.

Participants in the prospective study were enrolled through a virtual design, were aged roughly 18 to 100 years, and lived in roughly 25 United States geographic areas. In the prospective study, cohorts were assigned on the basis of participant-reported clinical history obtained from a screening survey and a study questionnaire. For ImmuneRACE Cohort 3, a participant was defined as recovered based on two consecutive negative NP/OP PCR tests, clearance by a healthcare professional, or resolution of symptoms. In the prospective study, mobile phlebotomists collected whole blood, serum and a nasopharyngeal or oropharyngeal swab from each participant. Over an approximately two-month period, participants in the prospective study had the option of providing additional blood draws and questionnaires. Blood samples from the prospective study were shipped frozen or at room temperature prior to DNA extraction.

The sample is drawn from a study of blood T cell repertoires in COVID-19 (dated by TCRdb to 2020 to 2022). General notes on the study: Samples from collaborators originated in the United States, Italy and Spain and spanned both the acute and convalescent phases of COVID-19. The material from the prospective study consisted of cDNA or gDNA derived from T cells, B-cell-depleted T cells, or PBMCs. The dataset comprised deeply sampled blood TCRbeta repertoires from subjects exposed to, actively infected with, or recovered from COVID-19. The repertoires were made available in a free public database intended to serve as a resource for research on the immune response to SARS-CoV-2. The samples were drawn from two sources: the first 160 participants of the ongoing ImmuneRACE study, and 1,254 subjects contributed by 6 global collaborators. Nearly every sample came with metadata listing a de-identified subject ID, COVID-19 status, age in years and sex. HLA class I and class II types, where available, came from metadata supplied by the sample provider rather than from assay-based typing. Findings and caveats that apply to the study as a whole: The amount of clinical and demographic metadata varied by source and participant and was provided uncurated.

V was cut back by 1 base and J by 0 bases, leaving a gap of 6 bases between them. The CDR1 and CDR2 encoded by the germline V gene are MNHEY and SVGAGI. The CDR3 runs 15 residues from the cysteine to the phenylalanine. Only the CDR3 portion is preserved as DNA: 45 bases, with reading frame beginning at the first base. The clonotype was recovered from a woman aged 25 to 45 who had recovered from COVID-19. The chain joins TRBV6-5 to TRBJ2-2; no D segment can be confidently identified. Sample: PBMCs or T cells enriched from blood (not recorded which). The sequenced DNA is TGTGCCAGCAGTTACTTCAGTGCGAACACCGGGGAGCTGTTTTTT. Protein translation: CASSYFSANTGELFF.